The present T cell receptor (beta chain) was sequenced within a study of siplizumab effects on memory and regulatory T cells. General study points: Poor capture below about 10^-5 frequency left most alloreactive clones unmapped to unstimulated subsets.

About this clone itself: Its antigen is unidentified.

The CDR3 is 13 amino acids. Deletions cut 0 bases from V and 5 bases from J, with 9 bases between. Germline-derived CDR1 and CDR2 are SGHNT and YYREEE (reference sequence). Assay used: immunoSEQ multiplex PCR; TCRdb lists only in-frame clones, some missing. The sample has around 100,000 clones, approximately 91% seen once. The sequence came from a human donor in good health. The chain couples TRBV5-4 to TRBJ2-7; D is uncertain. Material for sequencing was non-Treg CD4+ T cells sorted from blood. The CDR3 DNA follows: TGTGCCAGCAGCTTGGCCGAGGTAGACGAGCAGTACTTC. Protein: CASSLAEVDEQYF.